This T cell receptor (beta chain) derives from a study of a mutant IDH1 vaccine in newly diagnosed glioma. J was trimmed by 6 bases and V by 4 bases; bases with no gene match: 12. This CDR3 is built from 16 residues. The germline V gene has CDR1 MGHRA and CDR2 YSYEKL. Specified time point: week 23, last vaccination. What each vaccine dose contained was 300 ug of mutant IDH1 20-mer peptide, accompanied by topical imiquimod. In the case of this clone: Its antigen is currently unknown.

Sequencing was performed with immunoSEQ multiplex PCR; in TCRdb, only in-frame clones are kept and a portion is missing. This table has roughly 30,000 clones, around 80% appearing once. The specimen was PBMCs, collected from a glioma patient whose treatment included an IDH1 peptide vaccine. The receptor was derived from a woman aged 25 to 39 with glioma. The gene calls are TRBV4-1 and TRBJ1-2, with TRBD1 matching over 9 bases. The CDR3 here is CASSPLGTGSYDGYTF. The CDR3 DNA reads as TGCGCCAGCAGCCCACTCGGGACAGGGTCCTATGATGGCTACACCTTC.